The sequence of this T cell receptor beta chain was determined in a study of blood T cells in healthy people across ages. Study-level points and caveats: When set beside aged donors, long-lived donors presented more naive CD4+ cells and higher diversity.

Trimming took off 1 base at V and 9 bases at J, with 21 bases between the two ends. Germline lookup yields CDR1 SEHNR and CDR2 FQNEAQ (reference sequence). The CDR3 is made up of 16 amino acids. On this clonotype: Its antigen is not known.

A second PCR, run for 7 to 11 cycles, used a sample-barcoded 5' primer plus a J-beta primer mix. TCRdb re-called the 5' RACE reads with MiXCR, one entry per CDR3 protein. The profile shows fewer than 950,000 distinct CDR3 sequences, under 40% of them singletons. The J gene is TRBJ1-1, the V gene TRBV7-9, with a tentative D call TRBD1 (5 bases). The sequenced sample was blood. This clonotype was sampled from a young man in good health. This chain's CDR3 is CASSLVPQGVVFKAFF. In DNA, the CDR3 is TGTGCCAGCAGCTTAGTCCCCCAGGGAGTGGTCTTTAAAGCTTTCTTT. Full variable domain (missing parts from reference TRBV7-9 and TRBJ1-1): DTGVSQNPRHKITKRGQNVTFRCDPISEHNRLYWYRQTLGQGPEFLTYFQNEAQLEKSRLLSDRFSAERPKGSFSTLEIQRTEQGDSAMYLCASSLVPQGVVFKAFFGQGTRLTVV.